Each of the 15 T cell receptor beta chains below was sequenced from the same sample in a study of neurological immune-mediated disorders. TCRdb reprocessed the 5' RACE reads with MiXCR, giving one entry per CDR3 protein. The repertoire includes fewer than 85,000 distinct CDR3 sequences, about 15% of them detected once, and 15% sits in the top ten. The sample comprised PBMCs. The source is a woman between 40 and 55 years old in good health.

This clonotype was detected ten times or more. This rearrangement joins TRBV28 to TRBJ2-3, with a tentative D call TRBD2 (5 bases). Looked up from germline, CDR1 is MDHEN and CDR2 is SYDVKM. V lost 7 bases, J lost 2 bases, and 16 bases lay in between. The CDR3 runs to 15 residues. Here the CDR3 DNA reads TGTGCCAGCAAAAACAGCCACGACTACACAGATACGCAGTATTTT. Translation gives CASKNSHDYTDTQYF.

This clonotype showed up many times. The chain recombines TRBV20-1 with TRBJ1-4, with D uncertain. CDR3 length: 15 residues. Per the germline V gene, CDR1 is DFQATT and CDR2 is SNEGSKA (reference sequence). Trimming stripped 8 bases from V and 4 bases from J, with 20 bases between. CDR3 in DNA: TGCAGTCCCGCGCGGGGAACAGCAATTAATGAAAAACTGTTTTTT. It codes for CSPARGTAINEKLFF.

This clonotype was seen repeatedly, ten times or more. CDR3 sequence reads: CASSLAVSGGGGNEQFF. CDR3 nucleotides: TGCGCCAGCAGCTTGGCCGTTAGCGGGGGGGGTGGGAATGAGCAGTTCTTC. The chain uses TRBV5-1 and TRBJ2-1; 11 nucleotides line up with TRBD2. The CDR3 consists of 17 residues. Germline V gene lookup returns CDR1 SGHRS and CDR2 YFSETQ. Germline trimming cut 0 bases from V and 7 bases from J; bases unmatched to any gene: 9. Filled out from reference TRBV5-1 and TRBJ2-1, the complete variable domain reads KAGVTQTPRYLIKTRGQQVTLSCSPISGHRSVSWYQQTPGQGLQFLFEYFSETQRNKGNFPGRFSGRQFSNSRSEMNVSTLELGDSALYLCASSLAVSGGGGNEQFFGPGTRLTVL.

This clonotype showed up many times. V and J are TRBV20-1 and TRBJ2-2; 11 positions match TRBD2. The junction had 14 bases not matched to a gene; V was cut back by 6 bases and J by 8 bases. This CDR3 comprises 16 residues. CDR1 and CDR2 (germline): DFQATT, SNEGSKA (reference sequence). The CDR3 region is CSAPPGLAAQKGELFF. CDR3 nucleotide sequence: TGCAGTGCGCCCCCGGGACTAGCGGCCCAAAAGGGGGAGCTGTTTTTT.

This clonotype was detected many times. This chain connects TRBV10-3 to TRBJ1-5, with 9 bases that match TRBD1. Germline V gene lookup returns CDR1 ENHRY and CDR2 SYGVKD. Germline trimming cut 5 bases from V and 1 base from J; bases unmatched to any gene: 3. CDR3 length: 15 amino acids. For the CDR3, the DNA is TGTGCCATCAGTAGGACAGGGGCGAGCAATCAGCCCCAGCATTTT. Its protein is CAISRTGASNQPQHF.

This clonotype was seen at least ten times. CDR3 DNA: TGCAGTGCTAGAGATAGCGGGACAGGTTATATGAACACTGAAGCTTTCTTT. This codes for CSARDSGTGYMNTEAFF. This chain joins TRBV20-1 and TRBJ1-1; 8 nucleotides line up with TRBD1. This CDR3 is built from 17 residues. V lost 0 bases to trimming and J lost 0 bases; unmatched junction nucleotides: 9. Per the germline V gene, CDR1 is DFQATT and CDR2 is SNEGSKA (reference sequence).

The chain uses TRBV20-1 and TRBJ1-5, with D hard to call. The CDR3 totals 14 residues. Trimming stripped 1 base from V and 6 bases from J, with 13 bases between. Germline V gene lookup returns CDR1 DFQATT and CDR2 SNEGSKA (reference sequence). CDR3 bases: TGCAGTGCTAGAGGTGGGCCGGAGAGTCAGCCCCAGCATTTT. It translates to CSARGGPESQPQHF.

This chain links TRBV19 with TRBJ2-1; the match to TRBD2 covers 13 bases. There are 16 residues in the CDR3. J was trimmed by 8 bases and V by 4 bases; bases with no gene match: 8. Germline assignment: CDR1 LNHDA and CDR2 SQIVND (reference sequence). The CDR3 nucleotides read TGTGCCAGTAGTAAGGGACTAGCGGGGTCTTTGGATGAGCAGTTCTTC. Protein product: CASSKGLAGSLDEQFF.

Details on this clonotype: At one of its ends the junction is not consistent with the germline gene, which may arise from a read error. The chain employs TRBV20-1 and TRBJ2-1, with D perhaps matching TRBD2 (5 bases). The germline V gene has CDR1 DFQATT and CDR2 SNEGSKA (reference sequence). The CDR3 spans 16 residues. This CDR3 reads CSSRDSTIGTYNEQFF. Written as DNA, the CDR3 is TGCAGTTCTAGAGACTCGACTATCGGGACCTACAATGAGCAGTTCTTC.

This clonotype was recorded many times. This chain connects TRBV27 to TRBJ2-5; D not resolved. CDR1 and CDR2 from the germline V gene are MNHEY and SMNVEV (reference sequence). V lost 4 bases, J lost 4 bases, and 10 bases lay in between. This CDR3 is 13 amino acids long. This CDR3 is CASSSAFGETQYF. CDR3 bases: TGTGCCAGCAGTTCGGCCTTCGGAGAGACCCAGTACTTC.

This chain uses TRBV24-1 with TRBJ2-2; unclear D gene. Trimming left V 3 bases short and J 3 bases short, with 10 bases between. The V gene's germline CDR1 is KGHDR and CDR2 SFDVKD. The CDR3 spans 15 residues. The DNA of the CDR3 is TGTGCCACCAGTGATCCAACAAAAGACACCGGGGAGCTGTTTTTT. Translating gives CATSDPTKDTGELFF.

V and J are TRBV18 and TRBJ2-1; D remains ambiguous. V lost 3 bases and J lost 3, with 15 bases in between. Germline V lookup: CDR1 KGHSH, CDR2 LQKENI. The CDR3 has 16 amino acids. The CDR3 bases are TGTGCCAGCTCACCTAACCGGAAGGTACACTACAATGAGCAGTTCTTC. Its protein is CASSPNRKVHYNEQFF.

Points on this clonotype: A read error may be the cause here, since a much bigger clone is one base away. V gene TRBV18 combines with J gene TRBJ2-5; D is unclear. The CDR3 runs to 14 residues. From germline, CDR1 is KGHSH and CDR2 LQKENI. CDR3 nucleotides: TGTGCCAGCTCACTGGCCCAGGTACAAGAGACCCGGTACTTC. Amino acid sequence: CASSLAQVQETRYF.

This clonotype was detected many times. This rearrangement joins TRBV6-5 to TRBJ1-5; 7 positions match TRBD1. This CDR3 spans 17 amino acids. Germline CDR1 is MNHEY and CDR2 is SVGAGI. Germline trimming cut 7 bases from V and 1 base from J; bases unmatched to any gene: 13. The DNA of the CDR3 is TGTGCCAGCAAAGACAGGGAAGGGGGTGGAAGCAATCAGCCCCAGCATTTT. This sequence encodes CASKDREGGGSNQPQHF.

This clonotype was seen many times. The rearrangement joins TRBV6-2 or TRBV6-3 to TRBJ2-2; no definite D call. The V end was cut by 3 bases, the J end by 5 bases, with 7 bases between. Looked up from germline, CDR1 is MNHEY and CDR2 is SVGEGT. The CDR3 sequence is 13 residues long. The CDR3 coding sequence is TGTGCCAGCAGTTATACGGTGACCGGGGAGCTGTTTTTT. Translation: CASSYTVTGELFF.